This T cell receptor (beta chain) was retrieved from a study of CD8 T cells in Susac syndrome. The authors reverse transcribed 0.5 to 1 ug RNA with random hexamers. TCRdb recomputed calls from the immunoSEQ multiplex PCR reads with MiXCR, one row per CDR3 protein. The data hold a few hundred thousand distinct CDR3 sequences, with more than 85% observed a single time. Sequenced input: CD4+ T cells from PBMCs. The origin of this receptor is a human donor with multiple sclerosis.

The CDR3 nucleotides read TGCGCCAGCAGCTTGAGGGCCGAACCGCACTACGAGCAGTACGTC. Its protein product is CASSLRAEPHYEQYV. This chain joins TRBV5-1 and TRBJ2-7; D gene ambiguous. The germline gives CDR1 SGHRS, CDR2 YFSETQ. This CDR3 has 15 residues. The germline V and J ends were trimmed by 1 base and 3 bases, with 14 bases remaining between them.